These T cell receptor beta chains were read from a single sample in a study of beta chain features in type 1 diabetes. The protocol was immunoSEQ multiplex PCR, while the TCRdb copy is restricted to in-frame clones and leaves out a portion. The table shows about 140,000 clones, with approximately 9.8% occurring only once. Sequencing was done on a sample of central memory CD4+ T cells from blood. The receptors stem from a woman aged 35 to 49 in good health. CDR3s include the opening cysteine and the closing phenylalanine or tryptophan. The D gene is left open where the match is weak. Size is omitted from some rows. Given values are once, few, many or a class for expanded clones.

>few|.|TRBV11-2|TRBJ2-2
CASSFRMAGAYGELFF
TGTGCCAGCAGCTTTCGTATGGCAGGGGCGTACGGGGAGCTGTTTTTT
>few|TRBD1|TRBV10-2|TRBJ1-4
CASSENRGRGEKLFF
TGCGCCAGCAGTGAGAACAGGGGGCGAGGAGAAAAACTGTTTTTT
>few|TRBD1|TRBV5-1|TRBJ2-7
CASSSPGTGSNEQYF
TGCGCCAGCAGCTCCCCCGGGACAGGGAGTAACGAGCAGTACTTC
>few|TRBD2|TRBV7-2|TRBJ2-1
CASSFVGSGGANEQFF
TGTGCCAGCAGCTTTGTAGGTAGCGGGGGGGCGAATGAGCAGTTCTTC
>few|TRBD1|TRBV29-1|TRBJ2-3
CSVQGAADTQYF
TGCAGCGTTCAGGGGGCCGCTGATACGCAGTATTTT
>few|.|TRBV4-1|TRBJ1-1
CASSQERGAVSAEAFF
TGCGCCAGCAGCCAAGAACGGGGGGCGGTATCGGCTGAAGCTTTCTTT
>.|TRBD1|TRBV13|TRBJ2-4
CASGGQLQGDIQYF
TGTGCCAGCGGGGGACAGCTACAGGGGGACATTCAGTACTTC
>few|TRBD2|TRBV5-1|TRBJ2-1
CASSLLAASSYNEQFF
TGCGCCAGCAGCCTCCTAGCGGCCAGCTCCTACAATGAGCAGTTCTTC
>many|.|TRBV7-9|TRBJ1-2
CASSLGQGTIYGYTF
TGTGCCAGCAGCTTAGGCCAGGGGACGATCTATGGCTACACCTTC
>few|.|TRBV4-1|TRBJ2-7
CASSQDAGKYEQYF
TGCGCCAGCAGCCAAGACGCGGGGAAGTACGAGCAGTACTTC
>many|TRBD2|TRBV9|TRBJ2-5
CASSAPGLEYSETQYF
TGTGCCAGCAGCGCCCCGGGACTAGAGTATTCGGAGACCCAGTACTTC
>few|.|TRBV7-2|TRBJ1-1
CASSLGLGTNTEAFF
TGTGCCAGCAGCTTGGGGTTGGGGACAAACACTGAAGCTTTCTTT
>.|.|TRBV5-1|TRBJ1-1
CASSPFTGITEAFF
TGCGCCAGCAGCCCGTTCACAGGGATAACTGAAGCTTTCTTT
>.|.|TRBV2|TRBJ1-5
CASGGNNQPQHF
TGTGCCAGCGGGGGGAACAATCAGCCCCAGCATTTT
>few|TRBD1|TRBV4-3|TRBJ2-2
CASSQGDRRNTGELFF
TGCGCCAGCAGCCAAGGGGACAGGCGAAACACCGGGGAGCTGTTTTTT
>.|.|TRBV18|TRBJ2-5
CASSLEGAGETQYF
TGTGCCAGCTCACTGGAGGGGGCCGGGGAGACCCAGTACTTC
>many|.|TRBV27|TRBJ1-1
CASSPLEVAEAFF
TGTGCCAGCAGTCCCCTAGAGGTAGCTGAAGCTTTCTTT
>.|.|TRBV2|TRBJ1-6
CASTIRTSPLHF
TGTGCCAGCACAATACGGACATCACCCCTCCACTTT
>.|.|TRBV28|TRBJ1-1
CASSTISLGAGGTEAFF
TGTGCCAGCAGTACCATATCTTTGGGGGCGGGTGGCACTGAAGCTTTCTTT
>few|.|TRBV5-1|TRBJ2-7
CASSLAGQGPYEQYF
TGCGCCAGCAGCTTGGCCGGGCAGGGCCCCTACGAGCAGTACTTC
>many|.|TRBV4-3|TRBJ1-2
CASSQEVQGQLGGYTF
TGCGCCAGCAGCCAAGAAGTACAGGGACAACTTGGAGGCTACACCTTC
>few|TRBD2|TRBV4-1|TRBJ2-1
CASSYGLAGGSYNEQFF
TGCGCCAGCAGTTACGGACTAGCGGGGGGCTCCTACAATGAGCAGTTCTTC
>.|.|TRBV5-4|TRBJ2-3
CASSFITYTDTQYF
TGTGCCAGCAGCTTCATTACCTACACAGATACGCAGTATTTT
>.|.|TRBV7-8|TRBJ2-3
CASSLERLGTDTQYF
TGTGCCAGCAGCTTAGAAAGACTGGGCACAGATACGCAGTATTTT
>few|.|TRBV19|TRBJ1-5
CATLKGISEPQHF
TGTGCCACCCTCAAGGGGATTTCGGAGCCCCAGCATTTT
>few|TRBD2|TRBV10-3|TRBJ2-2
CAIYGSRGGTGELFF
TGTGCCATCTACGGTTCCCGGGGGGGCACCGGGGAGCTGTTTTTT
>.|.|TRBV5-1|TRBJ2-5
CATRLREETQYF
TGCGCCACCCGTCTGAGAGAAGAGACCCAGTACTTC
>.|.|TRBV7-2|TRBJ2-5
CASSLAGGPRYF
TGTGCCAGCAGCTTAGCTGGAGGCCCTCGCTACTTC
>.|.|TRBV4-2|TRBJ1-5
CASSLSVQDSNQPQHF
TGTGCCAGCAGCCTAAGCGTACAGGATAGCAATCAGCCCCAGCATTTT
>.|.|TRBV5-1|TRBJ2-7
CASRSGTGPIYEQYF
TGCGCCAGCAGAAGCGGGACAGGCCCAATCTACGAGCAGTACTTC
>.|.|TRBV27|TRBJ2-7
CASSLLGTPANYEQYF
TGTGCCAGCAGTTTGCTAGGGACACCAGCCAACTACGAGCAGTACTTC
>.|TRBD1|TRBV5-1|TRBJ1-5
CASSLAGQGNQPQHF
TGCGCCAGCAGCTTGGCGGGACAGGGGAATCAGCCCCAGCATTTT
>.|TRBD1|TRBV5-1|TRBJ2-1
CASSLVPGDREANEQFF
TGCGCCAGCAGCTTGGTTCCCGGGGACAGGGAAGCAAATGAGCAGTTCTTC
>.|.|TRBV6-4|TRBJ2-1
CASSATGRGSYNEQFF
TGTGCCAGCAGTGCCACCGGCAGGGGCTCCTACAATGAGCAGTTCTTC
>.|TRBD1|TRBV5-1|TRBJ2-5
CASSVGTGGTEETQYF
TGCGCCAGCAGCGTTGGGACAGGGGGGACAGAAGAGACCCAGTACTTC
>medium-sized|.|TRBV29-1|TRBJ2-6
CSVVSGAGANVLTF
TGCAGCGTTGTGTCGGGAGCTGGGGCCAACGTCCTGACTTTC
>few|TRBD1|TRBV19|TRBJ1-1
CASRPQGGTEAFF
TGTGCCAGTAGGCCTCAGGGGGGCACTGAAGCTTTCTTT
>few|.|TRBV20-1|TRBJ2-3
CSARRTDTQYF
TGCAGTGCTAGGCGGACAGATACGCAGTATTTT
>many|TRBD1|TRBV2|TRBJ2-3
CASSPNPGQGTDTQYF
TGTGCCAGCAGTCCGAACCCGGGACAGGGCACAGATACGCAGTATTTT
>.|.|TRBV5-1|TRBJ1-1
CASSLGLGRGRATEAFF
TGCGCCAGCAGCTTGGGCTTGGGGCGGGGAAGGGCCACTGAAGCTTTCTTT
>.|.|TRBV7-2|TRBJ2-7
CASSLSGGRNSYEQYF
TGTGCCAGCAGCCTATCAGGGGGGAGAAATTCCTACGAGCAGTACTTC
>.|.|TRBV29-1|TRBJ2-1
CSSLGAHREGNEQFF
TGCAGCTCGTTAGGGGCCCACAGGGAGGGCAATGAGCAGTTCTTC
>.|TRBD2|TRBV7-8|TRBJ2-2
CASSLRTSSNTGELFF
TGTGCCAGCAGCCTAAGGACTAGCTCGAACACCGGGGAGCTGTTTTTT
>few|.|TRBV5-5|TRBJ1-5
CASSLGQGGQPQHF
TGTGCCAGCAGCCTCGGACAAGGTGGTCAGCCCCAGCATTTT
>many|.|TRBV14|TRBJ2-2
CASSQVLTGELFF
TGTGCCAGCAGCCAAGTACTAACCGGGGAGCTGTTTTTT
>.|TRBD1|TRBV28|TRBJ2-5
CASSLVQGAGAETQYF
TGTGCCAGCAGTTTGGTACAGGGGGCCGGGGCGGAGACCCAGTACTTC
>.|.|TRBV19|TRBJ2-3
CASSLLQSTQYF
TGTGCCAGTAGCCTACTCCAATCTACGCAGTATTTT
>.|.|TRBV5-1|TRBJ1-5
CASSWYRFNQPQHF
TGCGCCAGCAGTTGGTACAGGTTCAATCAGCCCCAGCATTTT
>many|.|TRBV7-9|TRBJ2-5
CASSFAGEETQYF
TGTGCCAGCAGCTTCGCAGGGGAAGAGACCCAGTACTTC
>few|TRBD1|TRBV7-2|TRBJ1-2
CASTKVTGSNYGYTF
TGTGCCAGCACCAAAGTGACAGGGAGTAACTATGGCTACACCTTC
>.|TRBD1|TRBV7-9|TRBJ2-7
CASSRGGTGAMYEQYF
TGTGCCAGCAGCCGTGGAGGGACAGGGGCGATGTACGAGCAGTACTTC
>.|TRBD2|TRBV5-1|TRBJ2-2
CASSLVGLASGELFF
TGCGCCAGCAGCTTGGTGGGACTAGCGAGCGGGGAGCTGTTTTTT
>.|TRBD1|TRBV9|TRBJ1-2
CASSFGTGDGYTF
TGTGCCAGCAGCTTCGGGACAGGGGATGGCTACACCTTC
>.|.|TRBV2|TRBJ1-1
CASSAQHRAFF
TGTGCCAGCAGTGCACAGCATCGGGCTTTCTTT
>.|TRBD2|TRBV7-2|TRBJ2-7
CASSRRASGGTYEQYF
TGTGCCAGCAGCCGACGAGCGAGCGGGGGAACCTACGAGCAGTACTTC